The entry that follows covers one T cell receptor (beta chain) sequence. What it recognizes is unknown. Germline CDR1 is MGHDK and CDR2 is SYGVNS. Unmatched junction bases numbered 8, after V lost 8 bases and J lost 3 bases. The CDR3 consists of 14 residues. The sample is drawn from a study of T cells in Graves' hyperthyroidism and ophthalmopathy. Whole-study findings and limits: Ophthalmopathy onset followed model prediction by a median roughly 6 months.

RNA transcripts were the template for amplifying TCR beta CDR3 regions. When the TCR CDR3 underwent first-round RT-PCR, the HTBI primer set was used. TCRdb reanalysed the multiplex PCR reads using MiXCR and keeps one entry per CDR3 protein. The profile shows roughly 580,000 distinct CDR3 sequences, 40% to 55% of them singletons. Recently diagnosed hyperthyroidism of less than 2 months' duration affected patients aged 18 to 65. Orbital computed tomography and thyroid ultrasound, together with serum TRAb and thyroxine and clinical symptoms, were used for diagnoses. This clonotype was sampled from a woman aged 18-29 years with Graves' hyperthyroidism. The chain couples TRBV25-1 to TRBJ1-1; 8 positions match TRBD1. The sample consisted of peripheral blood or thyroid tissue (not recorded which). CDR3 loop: CASRTTGADTEAFF. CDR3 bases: TGTGCCAGCCGTACGACAGGGGCGGACACTGAAGCTTTCTTT.